The TCR beta chain under discussion was sequenced for a study of shared clonotypes between healthy human individuals. Study context: The study enrolled a couple of women and three men aged 18 to 49.

Repertoires were generated with immunoSEQ multiplex PCR, while TCRdb's copy carries only in-frame clones and drops some. The sample lists 2 million to 2.5 million clones; about 90% were seen once. Within Nashville, Tennessee resided all donors, each a Caucasian adult. Germline-derived CDR1 and CDR2 are MNHEY and SMNVEV (reference sequence). This CDR3 comprises 17 residues. Germline trimming cut 3 bases from V and 5 bases from J; bases unmatched to any gene: 12. Sequenced material: naive CD4+ T cells from PBMCs. Subset denoted: CD45RA+ positively selected. This receptor was obtained from a man younger than 35 in good health. Some clones in this sample may be carry-over from other donors' samples. This rearrangement joins TRBV27 to TRBJ1-4; 7 bases fit TRBD1. CDR3 bases: TGTGCCAGCAGTTTCGACCCCCCGGGACAGCAGAATGAAAAACTGTTTTTT. This encodes CASSFDPPGQQNEKLFF.